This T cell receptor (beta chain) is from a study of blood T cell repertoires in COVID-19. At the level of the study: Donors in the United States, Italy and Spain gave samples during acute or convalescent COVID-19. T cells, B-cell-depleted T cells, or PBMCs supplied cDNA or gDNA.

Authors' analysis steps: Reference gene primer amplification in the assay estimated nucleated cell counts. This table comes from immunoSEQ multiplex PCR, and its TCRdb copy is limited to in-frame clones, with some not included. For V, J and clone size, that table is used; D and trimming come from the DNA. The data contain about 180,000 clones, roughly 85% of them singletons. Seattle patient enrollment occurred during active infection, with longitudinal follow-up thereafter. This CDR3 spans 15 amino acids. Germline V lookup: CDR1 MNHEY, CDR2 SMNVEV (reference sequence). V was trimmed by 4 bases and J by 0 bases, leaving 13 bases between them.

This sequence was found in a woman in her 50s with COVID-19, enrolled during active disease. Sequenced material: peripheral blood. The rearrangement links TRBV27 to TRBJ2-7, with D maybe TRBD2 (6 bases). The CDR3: CASSSRGSSSYEQYF. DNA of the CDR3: TGTGCCAGCAGTTCACGGGGGTCCAGCTCCTACGAGCAGTACTTC.